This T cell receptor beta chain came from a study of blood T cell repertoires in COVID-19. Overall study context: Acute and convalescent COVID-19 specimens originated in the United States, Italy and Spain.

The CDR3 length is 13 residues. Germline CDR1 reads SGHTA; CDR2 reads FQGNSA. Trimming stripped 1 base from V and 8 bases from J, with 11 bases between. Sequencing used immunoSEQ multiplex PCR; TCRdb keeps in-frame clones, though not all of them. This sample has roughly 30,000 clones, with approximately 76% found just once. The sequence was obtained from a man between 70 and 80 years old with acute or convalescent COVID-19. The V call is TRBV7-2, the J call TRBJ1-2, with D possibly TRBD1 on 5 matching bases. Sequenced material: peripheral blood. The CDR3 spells CASSLGPGKGYTF. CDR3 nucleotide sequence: TGTGCCAGCAGCTTAGGGCCAGGGAAGGGCTACACCTTC. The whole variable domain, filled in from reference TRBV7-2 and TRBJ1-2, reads GAGVSQSPSNKVTEKGKDVELRCDPISGHTALYWYRQSLGQGLEFLIYFQGNSAPDKSGLPSDRFSAERTGGSVSTLTIQRTQQEDSAVYLCASSLGPGKGYTFGSGTRLTVV.